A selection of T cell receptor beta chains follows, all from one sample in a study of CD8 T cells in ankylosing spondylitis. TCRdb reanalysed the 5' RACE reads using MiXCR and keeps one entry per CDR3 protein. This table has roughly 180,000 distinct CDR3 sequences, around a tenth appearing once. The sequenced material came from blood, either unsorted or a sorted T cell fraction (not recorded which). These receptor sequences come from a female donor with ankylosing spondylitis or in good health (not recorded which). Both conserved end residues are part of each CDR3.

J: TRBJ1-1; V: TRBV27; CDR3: CASSMLGQPEAFF
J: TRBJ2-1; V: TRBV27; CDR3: CASSSTSSSYNEQFF
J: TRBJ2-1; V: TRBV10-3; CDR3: CAISERLAGTPNEQFF
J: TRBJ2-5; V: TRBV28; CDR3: CASSLRRGDVETQYF
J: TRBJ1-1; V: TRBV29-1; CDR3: CSVSKTGGLAFF
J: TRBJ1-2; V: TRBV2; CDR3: CASYQRGRGYTF
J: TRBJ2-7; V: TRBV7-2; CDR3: CASSLAGTGGTYEQYF
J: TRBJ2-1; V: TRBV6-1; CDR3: CASSLGGLAPAGEQFF
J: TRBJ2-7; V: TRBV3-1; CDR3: CASSQEWGAHRYEQYF
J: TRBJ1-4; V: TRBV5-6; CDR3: CASSQGGTEKLFF
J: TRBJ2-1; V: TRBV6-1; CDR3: CASTIAGGHNEQFF
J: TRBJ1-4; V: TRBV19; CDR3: CATREPDRGATNEKLFF
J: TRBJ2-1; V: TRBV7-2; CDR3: CASSFYPRDRGNNEQFF
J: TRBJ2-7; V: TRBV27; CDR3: CASRPASTSGGYEQYF
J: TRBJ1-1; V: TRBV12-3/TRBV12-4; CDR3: CASSLAGALEAFF
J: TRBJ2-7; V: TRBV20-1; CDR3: CSARGAVLVERSSYEQYF
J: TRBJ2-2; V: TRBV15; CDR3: CATSRDGQPMNAGELFF
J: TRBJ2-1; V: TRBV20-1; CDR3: CSAPLKTSGRAYRNEQFF
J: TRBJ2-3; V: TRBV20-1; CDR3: CSARDLSGGGREGRLVDTQYF
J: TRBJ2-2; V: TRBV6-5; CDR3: CASSYSNRITGELFF
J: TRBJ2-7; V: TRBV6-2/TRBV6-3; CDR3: CATSSGSDEYEQYF
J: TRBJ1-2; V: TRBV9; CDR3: CASSVDSGYGYTF
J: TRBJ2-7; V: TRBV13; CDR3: CASSQLGGRTYYEQYF
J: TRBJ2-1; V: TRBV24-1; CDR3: CATSEPEDRGNEQFF
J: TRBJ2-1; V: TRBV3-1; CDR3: CASSQEFYSGTSGSIGEQFF
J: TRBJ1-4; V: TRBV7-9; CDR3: CASSYSGDIMFF
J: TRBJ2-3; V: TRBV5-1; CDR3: CASSLVGWSSLAGGSTDTQYF
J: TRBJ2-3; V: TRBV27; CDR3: CASSFNPSTDTQYF
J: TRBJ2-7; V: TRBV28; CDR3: CASGMEGGPYEQYF
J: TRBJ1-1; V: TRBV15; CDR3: CATSGRRNTEAFF
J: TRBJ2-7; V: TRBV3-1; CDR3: CASSPPFGRGAYEQYF
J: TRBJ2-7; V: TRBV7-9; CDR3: CASSHHSYEQYF
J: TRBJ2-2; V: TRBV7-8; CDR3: CASSLAPTGELFF
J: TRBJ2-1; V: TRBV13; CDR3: CASSLGLGLANNEQFF
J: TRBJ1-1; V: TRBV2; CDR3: CASSGGQGRSTEAFF
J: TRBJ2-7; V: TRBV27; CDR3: CASSPRAGRLLEQYF
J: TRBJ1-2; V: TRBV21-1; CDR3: CASSPVIGRDGYTF
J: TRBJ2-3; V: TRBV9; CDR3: CASSPDSGSSTDTQYF
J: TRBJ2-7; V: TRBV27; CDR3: CASSVYHSYEQYF
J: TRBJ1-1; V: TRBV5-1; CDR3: CASSLGPQAPTEAFF
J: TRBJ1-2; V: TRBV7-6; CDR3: CASSLVATEDRNYGYTF
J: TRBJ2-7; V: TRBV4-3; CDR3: CASSLGLASSYEQYF
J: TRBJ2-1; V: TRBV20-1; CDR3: CSASPGGPYNEQFF
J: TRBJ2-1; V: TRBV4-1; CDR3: CASSQVLGGAGNEQFF
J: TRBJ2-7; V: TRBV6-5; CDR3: CASRKGSEQYF
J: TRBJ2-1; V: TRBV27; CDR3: CASSPGVYNEQFF
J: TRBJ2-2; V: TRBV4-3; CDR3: CASGQVARGLGQGGELFF